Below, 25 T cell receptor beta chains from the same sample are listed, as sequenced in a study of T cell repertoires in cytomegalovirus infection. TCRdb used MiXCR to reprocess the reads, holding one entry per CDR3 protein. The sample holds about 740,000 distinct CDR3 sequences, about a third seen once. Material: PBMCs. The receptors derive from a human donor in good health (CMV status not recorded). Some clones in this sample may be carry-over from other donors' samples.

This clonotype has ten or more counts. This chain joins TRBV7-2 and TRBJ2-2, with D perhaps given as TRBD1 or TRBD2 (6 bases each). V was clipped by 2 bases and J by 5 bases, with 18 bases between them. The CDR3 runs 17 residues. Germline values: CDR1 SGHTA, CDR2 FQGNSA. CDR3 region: CASSLSRGGLFTGELFF. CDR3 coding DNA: TGTGCCAGCAGCTTAAGCAGGGGAGGCCTGTTTACCGGGGAGCTGTTTTTT.

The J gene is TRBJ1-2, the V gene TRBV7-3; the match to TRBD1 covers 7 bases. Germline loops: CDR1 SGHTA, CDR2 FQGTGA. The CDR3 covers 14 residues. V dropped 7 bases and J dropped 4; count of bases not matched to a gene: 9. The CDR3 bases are TGTGCCAGCACCTTCCTAGACAGGGTCTATGGCTACACCTTC. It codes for CASTFLDRVYGYTF.

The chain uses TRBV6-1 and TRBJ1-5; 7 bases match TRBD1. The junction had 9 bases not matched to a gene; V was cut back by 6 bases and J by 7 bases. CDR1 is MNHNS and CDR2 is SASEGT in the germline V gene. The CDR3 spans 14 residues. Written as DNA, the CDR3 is TGTGCCAGCAGCACCACAGGGGAAAGACAGCCCCAGCATTTT. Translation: CASSTTGERQPQHF.

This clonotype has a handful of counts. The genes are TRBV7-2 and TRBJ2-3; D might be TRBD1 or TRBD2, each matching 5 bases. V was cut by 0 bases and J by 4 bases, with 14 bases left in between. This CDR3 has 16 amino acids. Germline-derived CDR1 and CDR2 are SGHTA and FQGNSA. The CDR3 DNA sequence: TGTGCCAGCAGCTTAGCCATTGGGGGTTTGTCAGATACGCAGTATTTT. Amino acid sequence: CASSLAIGGLSDTQYF. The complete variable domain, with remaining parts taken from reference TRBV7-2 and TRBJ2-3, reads GAGVSQSPSNKVTEKGKDVELRCDPISGHTALYWYRQSLGQGLEFLIYFQGNSAPDKSGLPSDRFSAERTGGSVSTLTIQRTQQEDSAVYLCASSLAIGGLSDTQYFGPGTRLTVL.

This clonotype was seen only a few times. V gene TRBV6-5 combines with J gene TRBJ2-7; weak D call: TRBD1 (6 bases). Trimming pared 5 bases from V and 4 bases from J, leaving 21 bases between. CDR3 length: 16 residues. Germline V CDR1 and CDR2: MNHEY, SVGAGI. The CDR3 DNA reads TGTGCCAGCAGTCTCGCCGGGACACAGAAAATATACGAGCAGTACTTC. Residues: CASSLAGTQKIYEQYF.

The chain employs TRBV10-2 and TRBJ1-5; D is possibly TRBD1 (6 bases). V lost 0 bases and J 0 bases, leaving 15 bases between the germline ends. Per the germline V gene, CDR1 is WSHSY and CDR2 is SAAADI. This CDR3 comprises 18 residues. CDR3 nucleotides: TGCGCCAGCAGTGAGTCGAAGAAAGGGGGGCATAGCAATCAGCCCCAGCATTTT. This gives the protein CASSESKKGGHSNQPQHF.

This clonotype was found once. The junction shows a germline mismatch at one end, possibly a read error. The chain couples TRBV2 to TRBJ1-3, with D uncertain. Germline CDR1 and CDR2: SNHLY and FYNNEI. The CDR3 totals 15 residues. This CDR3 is CDSSESGVTGNTIYF. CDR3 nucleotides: TGTGACAGCAGTGAAAGTGGGGTGACTGGAAACACCATATATTTT.

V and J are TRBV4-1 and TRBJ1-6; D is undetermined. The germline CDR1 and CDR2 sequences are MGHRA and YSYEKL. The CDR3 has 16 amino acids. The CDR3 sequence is CACSQEFGQRNSPLHF. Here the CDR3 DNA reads TGCGCTTGCAGCCAAGAATTTGGGCAGCGTAATTCACCCCTCCACTTT.

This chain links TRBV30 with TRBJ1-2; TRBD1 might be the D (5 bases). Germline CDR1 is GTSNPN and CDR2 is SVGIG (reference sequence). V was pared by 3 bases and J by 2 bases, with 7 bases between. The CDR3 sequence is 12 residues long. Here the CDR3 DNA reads TGTGCCTGGAGGGACAAAAACTATGGCTACACCTTC. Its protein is CAWRDKNYGYTF.

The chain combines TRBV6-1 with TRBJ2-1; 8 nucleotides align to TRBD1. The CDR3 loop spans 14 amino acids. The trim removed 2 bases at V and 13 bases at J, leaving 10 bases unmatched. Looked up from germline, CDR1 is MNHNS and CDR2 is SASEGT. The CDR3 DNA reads TGTGCCAGCAGTGAATCCGCCCAGGGGGCAAATCAGTTCTTC. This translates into CASSESAQGANQFF.

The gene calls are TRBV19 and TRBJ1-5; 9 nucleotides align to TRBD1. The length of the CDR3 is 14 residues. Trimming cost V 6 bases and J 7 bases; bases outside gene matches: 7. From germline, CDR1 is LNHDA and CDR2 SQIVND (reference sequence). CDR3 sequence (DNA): TGTGCCAGTAGATCTGACAGGGGGGTCCAGCCCCAGCATTTT. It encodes CASRSDRGVQPQHF.

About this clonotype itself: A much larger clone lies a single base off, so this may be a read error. The CDR3 DNA follows: TGTGCCAGCAGCTGTCGGAGGTACCAAGAGACCCAGTACTTC. It codes for CASSCRRYQETQYF. V usage is TRBV7-2 and J usage is TRBJ2-5; a possible D gene is TRBD2 (5 bases). The germline gives CDR1 SGHTA, CDR2 FQGNSA. With 4 bases removed from V and 0 bases from J, the gap between germline ends came to 9 bases. This CDR3 region has 14 residues.

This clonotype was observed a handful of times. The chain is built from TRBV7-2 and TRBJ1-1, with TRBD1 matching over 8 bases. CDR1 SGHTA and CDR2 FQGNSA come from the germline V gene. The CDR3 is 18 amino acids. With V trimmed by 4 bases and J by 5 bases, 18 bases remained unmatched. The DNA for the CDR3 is TGTGCCAGCAGCTGGTCTTGGGACAGGACTTCGGGGAGGACTGAAGCTTTCTTT. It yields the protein CASSWSWDRTSGRTEAFF.

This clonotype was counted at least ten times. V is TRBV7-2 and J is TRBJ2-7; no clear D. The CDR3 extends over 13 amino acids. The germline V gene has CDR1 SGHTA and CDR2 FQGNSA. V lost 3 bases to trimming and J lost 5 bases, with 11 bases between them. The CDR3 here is CASSLTRKDEQYF. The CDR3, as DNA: TGTGCCAGCAGCTTGACACGTAAGGACGAGCAGTACTTC.

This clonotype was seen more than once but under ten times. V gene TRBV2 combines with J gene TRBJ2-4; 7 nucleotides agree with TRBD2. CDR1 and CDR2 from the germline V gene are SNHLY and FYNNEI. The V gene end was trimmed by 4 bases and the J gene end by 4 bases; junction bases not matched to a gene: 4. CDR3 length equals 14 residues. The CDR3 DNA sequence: TGTGCCAGCAGTGGGGACTACCCGAAAAACATTCAGTACTTC. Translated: CASSGDYPKNIQYF.

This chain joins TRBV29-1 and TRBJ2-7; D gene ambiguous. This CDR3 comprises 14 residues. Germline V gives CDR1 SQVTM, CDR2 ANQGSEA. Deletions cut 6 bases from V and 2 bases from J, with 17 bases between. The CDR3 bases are TGCAGCGTCGCCCTTGACACGAAACCCTACGAGCAGTACTTC. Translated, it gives CSVALDTKPYEQYF.

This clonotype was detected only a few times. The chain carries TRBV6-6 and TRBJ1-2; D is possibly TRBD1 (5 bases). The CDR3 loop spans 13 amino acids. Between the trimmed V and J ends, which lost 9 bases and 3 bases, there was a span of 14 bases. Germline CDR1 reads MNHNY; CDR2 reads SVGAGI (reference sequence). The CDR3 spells CASRRGHDYGYTF. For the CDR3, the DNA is TGTGCCAGTCGGAGGGGCCACGACTATGGCTACACCTTC.

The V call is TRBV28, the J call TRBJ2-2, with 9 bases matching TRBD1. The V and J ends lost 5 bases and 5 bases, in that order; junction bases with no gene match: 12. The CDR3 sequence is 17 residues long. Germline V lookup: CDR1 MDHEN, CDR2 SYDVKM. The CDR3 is CASSLEAGTGKTGELFF. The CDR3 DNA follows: TGTGCCAGCAGTCTAGAAGCCGGGACAGGGAAGACCGGGGAGCTGTTTTTT.

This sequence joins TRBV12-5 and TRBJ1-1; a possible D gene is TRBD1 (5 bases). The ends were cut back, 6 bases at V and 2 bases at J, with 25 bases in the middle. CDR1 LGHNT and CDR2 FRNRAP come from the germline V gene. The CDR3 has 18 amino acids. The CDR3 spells CASGGTPARRRNNTEAFF. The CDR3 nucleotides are TGTGCTAGTGGGGGGACCCCGGCCAGGCGCCGGAACAACACTGAAGCTTTCTTT.

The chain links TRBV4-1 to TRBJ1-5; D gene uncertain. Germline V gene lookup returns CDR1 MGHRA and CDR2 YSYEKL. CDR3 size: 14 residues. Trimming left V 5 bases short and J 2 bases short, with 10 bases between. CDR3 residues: CASSYNFGNQPQHF. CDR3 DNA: TGCGCCAGCAGCTATAATTTTGGCAATCAGCCCCAGCATTTT.

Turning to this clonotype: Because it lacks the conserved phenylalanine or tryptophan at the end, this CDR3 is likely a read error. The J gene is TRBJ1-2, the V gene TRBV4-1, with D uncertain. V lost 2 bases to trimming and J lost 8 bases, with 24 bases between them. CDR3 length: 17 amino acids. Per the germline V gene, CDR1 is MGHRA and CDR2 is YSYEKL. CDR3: CASSQLFEDVSMLGYTC. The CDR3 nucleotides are TGCGCCAGCAGCCAATTGTTCGAGGACGTATCAATGTTGGGCTACACCTGC.

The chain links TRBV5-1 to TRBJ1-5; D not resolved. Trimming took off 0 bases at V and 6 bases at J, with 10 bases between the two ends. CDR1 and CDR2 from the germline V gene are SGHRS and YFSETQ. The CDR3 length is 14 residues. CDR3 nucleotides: TGCGCCAGCAGCTTGGAGGCTGGAACTCAGCCCCAGCATTTT. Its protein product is CASSLEAGTQPQHF. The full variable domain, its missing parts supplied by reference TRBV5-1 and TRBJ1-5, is KAGVTQTPRYLIKTRGQQVTLSCSPISGHRSVSWYQQTPGQGLQFLFEYFSETQRNKGNFPGRFSGRQFSNSRSEMNVSTLELGDSALYLCASSLEAGTQPQHFGDGTRLSIL.

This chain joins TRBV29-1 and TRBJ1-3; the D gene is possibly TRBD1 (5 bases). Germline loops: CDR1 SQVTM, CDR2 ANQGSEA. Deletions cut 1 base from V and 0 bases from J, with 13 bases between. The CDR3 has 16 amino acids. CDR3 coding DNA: TGCAGCGTTGAAGCTAGGGACGGCCTCTCTGGAAACACCATATATTTT. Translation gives CSVEARDGLSGNTIYF.

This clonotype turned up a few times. This chain's CDR3 is CASSLSGGGRDQPQHF. The CDR3 DNA sequence: TGTGCCAGCAGTCTCTCCGGAGGGGGGCGGGACCAGCCCCAGCATTTT. V gene TRBV12-3 or TRBV12-4 combines with J gene TRBJ1-5, with a tentative D call TRBD1 (6 bases). V lost 5 bases to trimming and J lost 7 bases, with 21 bases between them. The CDR3 is made up of 16 amino acids.

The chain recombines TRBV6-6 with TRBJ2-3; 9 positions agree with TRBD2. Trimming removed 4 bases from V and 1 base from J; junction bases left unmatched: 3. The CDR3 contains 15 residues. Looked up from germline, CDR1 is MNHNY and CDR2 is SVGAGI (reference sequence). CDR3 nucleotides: TGTGCCAGCAGTTGGCGGGAGGGAGGCACAGATACGCAGTATTTT. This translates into CASSWREGGTDTQYF.